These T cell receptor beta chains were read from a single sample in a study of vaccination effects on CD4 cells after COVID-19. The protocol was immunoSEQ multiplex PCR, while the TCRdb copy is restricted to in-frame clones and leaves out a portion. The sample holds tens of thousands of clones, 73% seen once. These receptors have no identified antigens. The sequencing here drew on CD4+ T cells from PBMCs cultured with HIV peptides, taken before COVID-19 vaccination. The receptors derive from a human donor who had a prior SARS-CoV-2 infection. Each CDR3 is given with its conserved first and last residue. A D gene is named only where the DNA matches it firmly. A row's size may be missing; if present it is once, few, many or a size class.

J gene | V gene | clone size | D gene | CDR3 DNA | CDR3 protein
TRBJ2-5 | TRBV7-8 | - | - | TGTGCCAGCAGGATGGGAGGCGCCGAGACCCAGTACTTC | CASRMGGAETQYF
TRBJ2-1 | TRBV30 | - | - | TGTGCCTGGACTTCCGAACTTGCTTTTGGGTCCTACAATGAGCAGTTCTTC | CAWTSELAFGSYNEQFF
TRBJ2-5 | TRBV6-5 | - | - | TGTGCCAGTGCTCCAGGGGACTTCCAAGAGACCCAGTACTTC | CASAPGDFQETQYF
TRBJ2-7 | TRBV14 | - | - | TGTGCCAGCAGCCAAGCCCCCACAGGGAATTACGAGCAGTACTTC | CASSQAPTGNYEQYF
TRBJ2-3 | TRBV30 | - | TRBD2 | TGTGCCTGGGGACTAGCACCCGATACGCAGTATTTT | CAWGLAPDTQYF
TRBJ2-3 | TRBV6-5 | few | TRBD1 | TGTGCCAGCAGTTACCGACAGGGCAGTACAGATACGCAGTATTTT | CASSYRQGSTDTQYF
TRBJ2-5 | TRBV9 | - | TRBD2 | TGTGCCAGCAGCGTAGGGCTAGCGGGAACCCCCCAAGAGACCCAGTACTTC | CASSVGLAGTPQETQYF
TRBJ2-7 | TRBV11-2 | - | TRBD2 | TGTGCCAGCAGCTTACAGCGGGAGGCAGACGAGCAGTACTTC | CASSLQREADEQYF
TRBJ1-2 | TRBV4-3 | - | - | TGCGCCAGCAGCCAAGATCTGCGGCCTGAATCCGGCTACACCTTC | CASSQDLRPESGYTF
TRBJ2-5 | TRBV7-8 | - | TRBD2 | TGTGCCAGCACTATATCGGGGGGAGGAACCCAGTACTTC | CASTISGGGTQYF
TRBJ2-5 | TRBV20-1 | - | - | TGCAGTGCTAGTGGGACACTCCAAGAGACCCAGTACTTC | CSASGTLQETQYF
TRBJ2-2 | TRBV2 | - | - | TGTGCCAGCAGTGAATTGGGCCGGGAGCTAGGGGAGCTGTTTTTT | CASSELGRELGELFF
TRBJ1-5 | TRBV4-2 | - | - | TGTGCCAGCAGCCAAGAACTGGGCGATCAGCCCCAGCATTTT | CASSQELGDQPQHF
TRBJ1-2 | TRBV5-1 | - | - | TGCGCCAGCAGCCCCCAGGGTGGGGACTATGGCTACACCTTC | CASSPQGGDYGYTF
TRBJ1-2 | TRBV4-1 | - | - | TGCGCCAGCTCCCTTGACCCCTCATCTAACTATGGCTACACCTTC | CASSLDPSSNYGYTF
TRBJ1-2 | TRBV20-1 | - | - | TGCAGTGCTAGTGGGCCAGAGTACGATGGCTACACCTTC | CSASGPEYDGYTF
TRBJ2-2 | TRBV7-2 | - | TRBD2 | TGTGCCAGCAGCCCGGTAGCGGGAGTCGGGGAGCTGTTTTTT | CASSPVAGVGELFF
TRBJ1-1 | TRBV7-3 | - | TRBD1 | TGTGCCAGCAGCCAGAACCCCCGGACAGGGGGCGGCACTGAAGCTTTCTTT | CASSQNPRTGGGTEAFF
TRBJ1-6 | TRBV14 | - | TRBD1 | TGTGCCAGCAGCTCCCGGGACAGGGGGTATAATTCACCCCTCCACTTT | CASSSRDRGYNSPLHF
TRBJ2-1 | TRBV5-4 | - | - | TGTGCCAGCAGCTTGGCCATAGGGGTAGCCTCCAATGAGCAGTTCTTC | CASSLAIGVASNEQFF
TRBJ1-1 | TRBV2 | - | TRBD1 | TGTGCCAGCACCCAGCTGGGACAGGGTAACACTGAAGCTTTCTTT | CASTQLGQGNTEAFF
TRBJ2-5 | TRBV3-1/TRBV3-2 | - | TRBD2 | TGTGCCAGCAGCCAAGATATGGGGGGGGAGACCCAGTACTTC | CASSQDMGGETQYF
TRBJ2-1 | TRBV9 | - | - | TGTGCCAGCAGCGTAGCCGGGAGTAGCAATGAGCAGTTCTTC | CASSVAGSSNEQFF
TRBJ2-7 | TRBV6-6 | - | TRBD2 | TGTGCCAGCAGTTACCCTTCCGGGACTAGCTACGAGCAGTACTTC | CASSYPSGTSYEQYF
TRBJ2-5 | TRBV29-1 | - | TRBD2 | TGCAGCTGCGGACTAGCGGGGACCGAGACCCAGTACTTC | CSCGLAGTETQYF
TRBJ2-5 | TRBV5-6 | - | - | TGTGCCAGCAGCCGACCCGAAGAGACCCAGTACTTC | CASSRPEETQYF
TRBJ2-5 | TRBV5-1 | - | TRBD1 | TGCGCCAGCAGCCGAGCCTCCGGGACAGGGAAAGAGACCCAGTACTTC | CASSRASGTGKETQYF
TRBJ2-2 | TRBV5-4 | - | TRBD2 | TGTGCCAGCAGCCGCGGGGGGGAGAACACCGGGGAGCTGTTTTTT | CASSRGGENTGELFF
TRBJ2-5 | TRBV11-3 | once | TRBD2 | TGTGCCAGCAGCTTAGTTATCGCGGGAGCCACGGAGACCCAGTACTTC | CASSLVIAGATETQYF
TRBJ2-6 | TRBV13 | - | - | TGTGCCAGCAGCTCTGGAGTGCGGACCTTCACTGGGGCCAACGTCCTGACTTTC | CASSSGVRTFTGANVLTF
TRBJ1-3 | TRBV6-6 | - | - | TGTGCCAGCAGTTACTCCGACAGGAGCTCTGGAAACACCATATATTTT | CASSYSDRSSGNTIYF
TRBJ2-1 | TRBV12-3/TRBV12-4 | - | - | TGTGCCAGCAGTTTCCCATCGAGCCGGCGGTTCTTC | CASSFPSSRRFF
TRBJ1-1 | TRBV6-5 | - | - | TGTGCCAGCAGTTACGGGGGAGGGGCTGGCACTGAAGCTTTCTTT | CASSYGGGAGTEAFF
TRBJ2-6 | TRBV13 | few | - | TGTGCCAGCAGCGCTGGGGGGAGCTCTGGGGCCAACGTCCTGACTTTC | CASSAGGSSGANVLTF
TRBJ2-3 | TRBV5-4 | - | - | TGTGCCAGCAGCCGGGCTTACACAGATACGCAGTATTTT | CASSRAYTDTQYF
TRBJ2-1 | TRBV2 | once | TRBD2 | TGTGCCAGCAGCCCTCAACTAGCGGGGGGGATCGATGAGCAGTTCTTC | CASSPQLAGGIDEQFF
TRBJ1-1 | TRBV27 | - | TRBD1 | TGTGCCAGCAGTGGGTCGACAGGGGCGTTTGAATTCACTGAAGCTTTCTTT | CASSGSTGAFEFTEAFF
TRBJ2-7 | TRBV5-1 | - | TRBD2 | TGCGCCAGCAGCGTGAGCGGGGGGGCCGGCGAGCAGTACTTC | CASSVSGGAGEQYF